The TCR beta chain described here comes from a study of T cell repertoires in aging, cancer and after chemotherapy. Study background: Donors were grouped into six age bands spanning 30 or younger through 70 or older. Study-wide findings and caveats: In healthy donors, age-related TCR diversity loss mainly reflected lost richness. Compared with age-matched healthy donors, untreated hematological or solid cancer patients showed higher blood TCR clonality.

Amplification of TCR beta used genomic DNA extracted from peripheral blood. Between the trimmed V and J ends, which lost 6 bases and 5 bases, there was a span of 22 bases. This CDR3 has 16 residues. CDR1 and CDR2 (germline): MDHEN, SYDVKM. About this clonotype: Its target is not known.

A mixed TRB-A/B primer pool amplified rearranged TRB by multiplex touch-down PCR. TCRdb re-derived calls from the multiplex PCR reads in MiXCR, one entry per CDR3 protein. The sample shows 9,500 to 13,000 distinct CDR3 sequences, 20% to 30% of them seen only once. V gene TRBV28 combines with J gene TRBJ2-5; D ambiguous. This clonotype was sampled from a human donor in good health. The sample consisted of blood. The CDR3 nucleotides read TGTGCCAGCAGCCCCATCGTGGCAGGCCCGGACGAGACCCAGTACTTC. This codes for CASSPIVAGPDETQYF.